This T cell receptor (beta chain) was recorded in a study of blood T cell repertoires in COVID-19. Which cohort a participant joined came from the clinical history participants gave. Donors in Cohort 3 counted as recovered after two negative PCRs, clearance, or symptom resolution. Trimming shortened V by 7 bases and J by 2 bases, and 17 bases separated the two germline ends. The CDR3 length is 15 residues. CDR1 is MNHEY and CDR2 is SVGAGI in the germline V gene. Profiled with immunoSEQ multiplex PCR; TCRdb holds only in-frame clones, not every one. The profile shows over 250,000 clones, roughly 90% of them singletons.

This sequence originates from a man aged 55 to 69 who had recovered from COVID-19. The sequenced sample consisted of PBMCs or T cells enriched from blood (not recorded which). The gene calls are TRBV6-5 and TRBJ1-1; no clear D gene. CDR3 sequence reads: CASTSVPHANTEAFF. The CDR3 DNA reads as TGTGCCAGCACCTCGGTGCCCCACGCTAACACTGAAGCTTTCTTT.